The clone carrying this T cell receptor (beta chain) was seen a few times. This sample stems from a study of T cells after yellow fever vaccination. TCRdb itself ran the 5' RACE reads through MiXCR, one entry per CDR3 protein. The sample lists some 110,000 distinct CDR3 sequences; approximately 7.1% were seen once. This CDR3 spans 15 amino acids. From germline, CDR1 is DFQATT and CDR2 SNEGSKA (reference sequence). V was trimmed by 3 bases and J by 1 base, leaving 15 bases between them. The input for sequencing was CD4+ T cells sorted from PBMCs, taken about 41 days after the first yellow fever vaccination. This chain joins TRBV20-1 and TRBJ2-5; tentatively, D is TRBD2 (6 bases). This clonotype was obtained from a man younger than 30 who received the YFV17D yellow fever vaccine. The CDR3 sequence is CSASRSGGFQETQYF. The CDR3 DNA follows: TGCAGTGCTAGTCGGAGTGGGGGGTTCCAAGAGACCCAGTACTTC.